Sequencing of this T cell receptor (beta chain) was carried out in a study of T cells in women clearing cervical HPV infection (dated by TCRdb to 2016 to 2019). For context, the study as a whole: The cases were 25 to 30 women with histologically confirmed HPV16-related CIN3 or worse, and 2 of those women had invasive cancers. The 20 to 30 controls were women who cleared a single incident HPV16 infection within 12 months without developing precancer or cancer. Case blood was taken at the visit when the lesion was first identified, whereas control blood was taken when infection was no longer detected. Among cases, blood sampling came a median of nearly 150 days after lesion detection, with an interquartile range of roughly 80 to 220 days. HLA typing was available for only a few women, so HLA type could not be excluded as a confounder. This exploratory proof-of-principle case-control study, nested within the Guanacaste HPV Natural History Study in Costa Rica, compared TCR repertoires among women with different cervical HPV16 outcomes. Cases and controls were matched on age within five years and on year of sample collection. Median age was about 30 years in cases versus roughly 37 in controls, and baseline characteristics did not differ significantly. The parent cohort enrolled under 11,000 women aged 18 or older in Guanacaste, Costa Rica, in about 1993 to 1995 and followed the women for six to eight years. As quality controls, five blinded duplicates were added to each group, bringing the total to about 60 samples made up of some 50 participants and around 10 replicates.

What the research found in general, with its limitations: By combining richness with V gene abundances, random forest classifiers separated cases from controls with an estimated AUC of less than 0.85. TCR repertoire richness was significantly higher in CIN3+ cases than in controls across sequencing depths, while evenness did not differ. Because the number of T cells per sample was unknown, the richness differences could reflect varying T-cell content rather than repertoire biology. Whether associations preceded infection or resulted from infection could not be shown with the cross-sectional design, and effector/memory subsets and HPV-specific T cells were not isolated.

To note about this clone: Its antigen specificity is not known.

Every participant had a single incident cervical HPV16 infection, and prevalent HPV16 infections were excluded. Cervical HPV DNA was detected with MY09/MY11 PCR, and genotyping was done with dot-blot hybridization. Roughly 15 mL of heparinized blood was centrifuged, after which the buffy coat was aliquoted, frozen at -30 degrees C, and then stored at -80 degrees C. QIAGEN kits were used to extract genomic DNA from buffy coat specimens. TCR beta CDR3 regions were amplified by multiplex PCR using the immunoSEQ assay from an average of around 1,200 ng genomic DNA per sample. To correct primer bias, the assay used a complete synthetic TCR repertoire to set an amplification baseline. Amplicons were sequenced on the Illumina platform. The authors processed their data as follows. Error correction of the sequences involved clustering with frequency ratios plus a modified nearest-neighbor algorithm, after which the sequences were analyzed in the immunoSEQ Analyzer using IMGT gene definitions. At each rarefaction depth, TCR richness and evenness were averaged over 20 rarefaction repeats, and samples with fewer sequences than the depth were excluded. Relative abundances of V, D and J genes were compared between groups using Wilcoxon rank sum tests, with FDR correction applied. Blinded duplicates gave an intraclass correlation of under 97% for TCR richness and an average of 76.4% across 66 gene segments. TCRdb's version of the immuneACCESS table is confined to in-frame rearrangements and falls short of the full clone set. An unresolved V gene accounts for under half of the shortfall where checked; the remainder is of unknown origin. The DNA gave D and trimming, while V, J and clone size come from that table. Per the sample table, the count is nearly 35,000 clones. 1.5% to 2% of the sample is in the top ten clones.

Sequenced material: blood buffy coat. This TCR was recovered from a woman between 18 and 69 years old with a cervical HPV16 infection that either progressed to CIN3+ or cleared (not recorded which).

The CDR3 here reads CAAGSGYSYEQYF. The covered CDR3 bases are TGTGCCGCAGGTAGCGGGTATTCCTACGAG. The V gene is TRBV7-8 and the J gene is TRBJ2-7; 7 bases in between match TRBD2. Read data end 3 residues before the CDR3 end; the end is taken from the germline J gene. CDR1 SGHVS and CDR2 FQNEAQ are derived from the germline V gene. The junction shows trimming of 11 bases on V and 1 base on J, and the gene matches do not reach 8 bases of it. The CDR3 has 13 amino acids, counting the end cysteine and phenylalanine. Only the CDR3 bases that were read are kept: 30 of them, in frame from base 1.